This T cell receptor beta chain came from a study of technical replicates of blood from a few donors. The table came from immunoSEQ multiplex PCR; TCRdb's copy has only in-frame clones and leaves some out. The table includes 65,000 to 80,000 clones, 95% detected once. The germline V gene encodes CDR1 SEHNR and CDR2 FQNEAQ (reference sequence). The CDR3 length is 15 residues. V lost 3 bases, J lost 5 bases, and 9 bases stayed unmatched. The sequencing sample was made of T cells isolated from PBMCs. This sequence joins TRBV7-9 and TRBJ2-5; 7 positions match TRBD2. The receptor comes from a human donor in good health. The CDR3 DNA reads TGTGCCAGCAGCTTCGTGGGAGGGCGGCGCGAGACCCAGTACTTC. It translates to CASSFVGGRRETQYF. The full variable domain, rest sourced from reference TRBV7-9 and TRBJ2-5, is DTGVSQNPRHKITKRGQNVTFRCDPISEHNRLYWYRQTLGQGPEFLTYFQNEAQLEKSRLLSDRFSAERPKGSFSTLEIQRTEQGDSAMYLCASSFVGGRRETQYFGPGTRLLVL.